These 13 T cell receptor beta chains share one sample of origin, sequenced in a study of T cell repertoires in cytomegalovirus infection. These receptors' antigens are unknown. TCRdb re-called the reads with MiXCR, one entry per CDR3 protein. The table records some 590,000 distinct CDR3 sequences, around two fifths of them present only once. The sample consisted of cultured PBMCs, taken from culture after CMV antigen stimulation. Receptors originate from a human donor in good health (CMV status not recorded). Some clones in this sample may be carry-over from other donors' samples.

In its sample, this clonotype was seen once. This rearrangement joins TRBV10-3 to TRBJ1-6; 7 nucleotides line up with TRBD1. This CDR3 region has 16 residues. Germline CDR1 is ENHRY and CDR2 is SYGVKD. V shed 2 bases, J shed 6 bases, and the junction held 7 bases outside the gene matches. The CDR3 reads CAISERGDSFNSPLHF. The CDR3 nucleotides read TGTGCCATCAGTGAGAGGGGGGACAGCTTTAATTCACCCCTCCACTTT.

The chain employs TRBV7-6 and TRBJ2-2; TRBD2 is a possible D gene (7 bases). CDR3 size: 16 residues. The V gene lost 7 bases and the J gene lost 6 bases, with 21 bases spanning the gap. In germline, CDR1 is SGHVS, CDR2 FNYEAQ. Here the CDR3 reads CASILEAGASPGELFF. The CDR3 DNA sequence: TGTGCCAGCATCCTAGAGGCGGGGGCCTCACCCGGGGAGCTGTTTTTT.

The chain joins TRBV27 to TRBJ1-4; TRBD1 might be the D (6 bases). The CDR3 is 16 amino acids. The V gene's germline CDR1 is MNHEY and CDR2 SMNVEV (reference sequence). With 6 bases removed from V and 4 bases from J, the gap between germline ends came to 18 bases. The CDR3 protein is CASRSRGASHNEKLFF. CDR3 nucleotide sequence: TGTGCCAGCAGATCCCGGGGGGCGAGCCATAATGAAAAACTGTTTTTT.

J is TRBJ2-1 and V is TRBV7-6, with 10 nucleotides matching TRBD2. Germline assignment: CDR1 SGHVS and CDR2 FNYEAQ. V trimming: 1 base; J trimming: 9 bases; junction bases outside the gene matches: 9. This CDR3 contains 16 residues. In DNA, the CDR3 is TGTGCCAGCAGCTTAGAGAAAGCGGGGGGGTGGGGTGAGCAGTTCTTC. Its translation is CASSLEKAGGWGEQFF.

The sample holds a few counts of this clonotype. The J gene is TRBJ2-3, the V gene TRBV7-6; D possibly corresponds to TRBD2 (5 bases). This CDR3 is 15 amino acids long. Germline V CDR1 and CDR2: SGHVS, FNYEAQ. V was clipped by 5 bases and J by 1 base, with 13 bases between them. This CDR3 reads CASSRLRERTDTQYF. CDR3 nucleotide sequence: TGTGCCAGCAGCCGGCTCCGGGAACGCACAGATACGCAGTATTTT.

The CDR3 loop reads CASSAIQGYEQYF. The CDR3, as DNA: TGTGCCAGCAGTGCCATCCAGGGGTACGAGCAGTACTTC. J is TRBJ2-7 and V is TRBV27, with TRBD1 as a possible D gene (6 bases). Germline-derived CDR1 and CDR2 are MNHEY and SMNVEV (reference sequence). The length of the CDR3 is 13 residues. V was clipped by 5 bases and J by 4 bases, with 12 bases between them.

The V gene is TRBV19, the J gene TRBJ2-1; 9 bases agree with TRBD1. Germline CDR1 is LNHDA and CDR2 is SQIVND (reference sequence). V shed 5 bases and J 3 bases; nucleotides not matched to a gene: 14. The length of the CDR3 is 18 residues. Written as DNA, the CDR3 is TGTGCCAGTAGTCCACAGTGGCCCCACAGGGGGCACTACAATGAGCAGTTCTTC. Translating it yields CASSPQWPHRGHYNEQFF.

This chain connects TRBV2 to TRBJ2-1, with D possibly being TRBD1 (6 bases). This CDR3 has 14 amino acids. Trimming took 3 bases from V and 8 from J, leaving 14 bases between them. Germline CDR1 and CDR2: SNHLY and FYNNEI. The CDR3 region is CASSDRAAGDEQFF. In nucleotides, the CDR3 is TGTGCCAGCAGTGATCGCGCGGCAGGGGATGAGCAGTTCTTC.

This clonotype was counted only a few times. This rearrangement joins TRBV6-6 to TRBJ2-7; D gene uncertain. V was shortened by 8 bases and J by 0 bases, with 14 bases between the two germline ends. CDR3 length: 14 amino acids. Germline V gene data show CDR1 as MNHNY and CDR2 as SVGAGI (reference sequence). The CDR3 nucleotides read TGTGCCAGCCGGTTAGGGCGGAGCTCCTACGAGCAGTACTTC. Protein: CASRLGRSSYEQYF.

The gene calls are TRBV28 and TRBJ2-7, with 9 bases aligning to TRBD1. J lost 2 bases, V lost 10 bases, and 12 bases had no gene match. The germline CDR1 and CDR2 sequences are MDHEN and SYDVKM. The CDR3 consists of 15 residues. The CDR3 bases are TGTGCCACCTTTTCCCGGGACAGGGCCGCCTACGAGCAGTACTTC. It encodes CATFSRDRAAYEQYF.

There are many counts of this clonotype. V and J are TRBV12-3 or TRBV12-4 and TRBJ1-3; no clear D. V gave up 3 bases and J gave up 1 base, with 7 bases separating them. The CDR3 spans 14 residues. CDR3 sequence: CASSFSESGNTIYF. The CDR3 region has the DNA TGTGCCAGCAGTTTCTCTGAATCTGGAAACACCATATATTTT.

Notes on this clonotype: Germline is not matched at one junction end, which may reflect a read error. The J gene is TRBJ2-1, the V gene TRBV5-3; the D gene is possibly TRBD2 (6 bases). TRBV5-3 is an ORF for which the function is uncertain. The CDR3 runs to 16 residues. CDR3 nucleotide sequence: TGTGCCAGCAGCTTGCCGGCTACCGCCACGGAGGGGGAGCAGTTCTTC. This sequence encodes CASSLPATATEGEQFF.

The chain employs TRBV7-2 and TRBJ2-1; either TRBD1 or TRBD2 may fit D (5 bases each). CDR3 size: 14 residues. Germline-derived CDR1 and CDR2 are SGHTA and FQGNSA. V was shortened by 5 bases and J by 2 bases, with 10 bases between the two germline ends. Written as DNA, the CDR3 is TGTGCCAGCAGCGATGGGACGGCCTACAATGAGCAGTTCTTC. Translation: CASSDGTAYNEQFF.